This T cell receptor (beta chain) appears in the sequencing data of a study of CD8+ T cells in alopecia areata. Reverse transcribed after extraction, RNA yielded cDNA as the sequencing template. Profiled with immunoSEQ multiplex PCR; TCRdb holds only in-frame clones, not every one. The data hold approximately 150,000 clones, with around 47% observed a single time. The CDR3 covers 17 residues. V gave up 0 bases and J gave up 6 bases, with 21 bases separating them. The germline CDR1 and CDR2 sequences are SGHRS and YFSETQ. This clone was seen a few times. Source material: CD4+ T cells sorted from blood. The receptor's source is a human donor with alopecia areata. The chain has TRBV5-1 and TRBJ1-1; D possibly corresponds to TRBD1 (5 bases). CDR3 in amino acids: CASSLVPDAGGNPEAFF. CDR3 bases: TGCGCCAGCAGCTTGGTTCCCGACGCGGGGGGGAATCCTGAAGCTTTCTTT.